Following are 13 T cell receptor beta chains from one sample sequenced in a study of Tregs in tolerant kidney transplant recipients. The repertoire was sequenced with immunoSEQ multiplex PCR; TCRdb's copy has only in-frame clones and lacks some. This sample has about 20,000 clones; less than 70% occur once, and the top ten carry around 3.6%. Their target antigens are unknown. The sequenced material came from Tregs from blood cultured with allogeneic cells. These receptors were collected from a human donor in good health.

The rearrangement uses TRBV6-5 and TRBJ1-1; TRBD1 might be the D (5 bases). From germline, CDR1 is MNHEY and CDR2 SVGAGI. CDR3 length equals 11 residues. V gave up 8 bases and J gave up 7 bases, with 11 bases separating them. The CDR3 DNA sequence: TGTGCCAGCGGGATTAGGGGTGAAGCTTTCTTT. Its translation is CASGIRGEAFF.

This sequence joins TRBV27 and TRBJ2-5; D is possibly TRBD1 or TRBD2 (5 bases each). The CDR3 has 17 amino acids. Trimming stripped 3 bases from V and 5 bases from J, with 22 bases between. Germline V gene sequence: CDR1 MNHEY, CDR2 SMNVEV (reference sequence). CDR3 DNA: TGTGCCAGCAGTTTTTACGGTGGGACGGCATTGTTTGAGACCCAGTACTTC. This translates into CASSFYGGTALFETQYF.

This chain links TRBV6-1 with TRBJ2-5; 10 bases align to TRBD2. V shed 4 bases and J 3 bases; nucleotides not matched to a gene: 2. Germline loops: CDR1 MNHNS, CDR2 SASEGT. The CDR3 runs 14 residues. The CDR3 sequence is CASSGSGGEETQYF. The CDR3 DNA reads as TGTGCCAGCAGTGGCAGCGGGGGGGAAGAGACCCAGTACTTC.

The J gene is TRBJ2-2, the V gene TRBV9; D remains ambiguous. CDR3 length: 14 residues. CDR1 and CDR2 from the germline V gene are SGDLS and YYNGEE. V was shortened by 1 base and J by 1 base, with 5 bases between the two germline ends. The DNA for the CDR3 is TGTGCCAGCAGCGTAAACCAGAACACCGGGGAGCTGTTTTTT. Protein sequence: CASSVNQNTGELFF. Complete variable domain (other parts from reference TRBV9 and TRBJ2-2): DSGVTQTPKHLITATGQRVTLRCSPRSGDLSVYWYQQSLDQGLQFLIQYYNGEERAKGNILERFSAQQFPDLHSELNLSSLELGDSALYFCASSVNQNTGELFFGEGSRLTVL.

This sequence joins TRBV7-7 and TRBJ2-1; 8 bases map to TRBD1. CDR3 length: 15 residues. CDR1 is SSHAT and CDR2 is FNYEAQ in the germline V gene (reference sequence). The V gene end was trimmed by 3 bases and the J gene end by 9 bases; junction bases not matched to a gene: 10. The CDR3 DNA sequence: TGTGCCAGCAGCTTCGGGACAGGACCCGATGGTGAGCAGTTCTTC. Translated: CASSFGTGPDGEQFF. Full variable domain (outside the CDR3, taken from reference TRBV7-7 and TRBJ2-1): GAGVSQSPRYKVTKRGQDVTLRCDPISSHATLYWYQQALGQGPEFLTYFNYEAQPDKSGLPSDRFSAERPEGSISTLTIQRTEQRDSAMYRCASSFGTGPDGEQFFGPGTRLTVL.

This chain joins TRBV18 and TRBJ1-1; possible D gene TRBD1, 5 bases. V was trimmed by 4 bases and J by 3 bases, leaving 12 bases between them. The germline V gene has CDR1 KGHSH and CDR2 LQKENI. The CDR3 runs to 14 residues. In nucleotides, the CDR3 is TGTGCCAGCTCACAGCAGGGTTATGACACTGAAGCTTTCTTT. Protein: CASSQQGYDTEAFF.

This clone appeared a few times. CDR3 bases: TGTGCCAGTAGTACACAGGGCGGCAATCAGCCCCAGCATTTT. Amino acid sequence: CASSTQGGNQPQHF. The chain couples TRBV19 to TRBJ1-5, with TRBD1 as a possible D gene (6 bases). Trimming pared 4 bases from V and 2 bases from J, leaving 9 bases between. Germline assignment: CDR1 LNHDA and CDR2 SQIVND (reference sequence). There are 14 residues in the CDR3.

The chain recombines TRBV18 with TRBJ2-7; perhaps TRBD1 as D (6 bases). Trimming shortened V by 3 bases and J by 7 bases, and 19 bases separated the two germline ends. The CDR3 consists of 15 residues. The germline V gene has CDR1 KGHSH and CDR2 LQKENI. The CDR3 loop is CASSPWDTGLGEQYF. The CDR3 DNA follows: TGTGCCAGCTCACCGTGGGACACCGGTTTGGGGGAGCAGTACTTC.

The chain recombines TRBV21-1 with TRBJ2-3; the table assigns TRBD2, which was not confirmed against the DNA. TRBV21-1 represents a pseudogene. The CDR3 is 17 residues long. The CDR3 is CASSKENERACTDTQYF. The DNA of the CDR3 is TGTGCCAGCAGCAAAGAAAATGAGCGGGCCTGCACAGATACGCAGTATTTT.

V is TRBV6-5 and J is TRBJ1-1, with D possibly TRBD1 on 5 matching bases. Trimming cost V 10 bases and J 4 bases, with 16 bases left between them. CDR3 length equals 13 residues. The germline V gene encodes CDR1 MNHEY and CDR2 SVGAGI. The CDR3, as DNA: TGTGCCACTACCCAGGGTTTCGGCACTGAAGCTTTCTTT. Protein product: CATTQGFGTEAFF.

The rearrangement links TRBV5-1 to TRBJ2-3; D not certain. CDR1 SGHRS and CDR2 YFSETQ come from the germline V gene. Trimming shortened V by 0 bases and J by 0 bases, and 8 bases separated the two germline ends. CDR3 size: 15 residues. The CDR3 DNA reads as TGCGCCAGCAGCTTGGGGACCTTAAGCACAGATACGCAGTATTTT. As protein: CASSLGTLSTDTQYF. The whole variable domain, filled in from reference TRBV5-1 and TRBJ2-3, reads KAGVTQTPRYLIKTRGQQVTLSCSPISGHRSVSWYQQTPGQGLQFLFEYFSETQRNKGNFPGRFSGRQFSNSRSEMNVSTLELGDSALYLCASSLGTLSTDTQYFGPGTRLTVL.

The chain joins TRBV7-2 to TRBJ2-1, with TRBD1 as a possible D gene (8 bases). Per the germline V gene, CDR1 is SGHTA and CDR2 is FQGNSA. The CDR3 has 15 residues. The germline V and J ends were trimmed by 3 bases and 4 bases, with 13 bases remaining between them. Here the CDR3 reads CASSFGQGLYNEQFF. CDR3 DNA: TGTGCCAGCAGCTTCGGACAGGGACTATACAATGAGCAGTTCTTC.

This clone has only a few counts. The chain uses TRBV30 and TRBJ1-4, with D possibly TRBD1 on 5 matching bases. Germline V gives CDR1 GTSNPN, CDR2 SVGIG (reference sequence). Trimming removed 4 bases at V and 5 bases at J, with 17 bases between. This CDR3 is built from 15 residues. DNA for the CDR3: TGTGCCTGGACCCCCAATCGGGGGGGAAATGAAAAACTGTTTTTT. Translation: CAWTPNRGGNEKLFF.